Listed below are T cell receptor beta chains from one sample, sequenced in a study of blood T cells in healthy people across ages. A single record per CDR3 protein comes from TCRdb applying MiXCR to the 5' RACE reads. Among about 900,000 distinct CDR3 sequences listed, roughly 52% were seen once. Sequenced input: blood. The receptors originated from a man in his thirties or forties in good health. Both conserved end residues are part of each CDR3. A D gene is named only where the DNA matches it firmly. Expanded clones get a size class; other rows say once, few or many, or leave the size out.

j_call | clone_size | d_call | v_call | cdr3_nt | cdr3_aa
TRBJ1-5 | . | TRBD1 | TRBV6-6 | TGTGCCAGCAGCAACCGGGACAGGGAATACAATCAGCCCCAGCATTTT | CASSNRDREYNQPQHF
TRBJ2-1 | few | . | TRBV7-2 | TGTGCCAGCAGCATGGACTCATCCGGATACAATGAGCAGTTCTTC | CASSMDSSGYNEQFF
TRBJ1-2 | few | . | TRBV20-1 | TGCAGTGCTAGAGATCCCTCATCGTGGGGCTACACCTTC | CSARDPSSWGYTF
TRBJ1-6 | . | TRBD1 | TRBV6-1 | TGTGCCAGCAGTGAAGGACGACAGGGTCGGTCACCCCTCCACTTT | CASSEGRQGRSPLHF
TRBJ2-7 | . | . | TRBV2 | TGTGCCAGCAGTGAAAGCGTACCTTCCGAGCAGTACTTC | CASSESVPSEQYF
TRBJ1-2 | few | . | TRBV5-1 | TGCGCCAGCGGACTATCTTTTATCGGTGGCTACACCTTC | CASGLSFIGGYTF
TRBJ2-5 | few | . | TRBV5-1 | TGCGCCAGCAGCCCAGCGACAGGGAGGCTGACAGAGACCCAGTACTTC | CASSPATGRLTETQYF
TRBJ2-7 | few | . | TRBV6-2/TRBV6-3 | TGTGCCAGCAGCTGGGACCGCATCTACGAGCAGTACTTC | CASSWDRIYEQYF
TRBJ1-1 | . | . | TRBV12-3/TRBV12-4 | TGTGCCAGCAGTTTAGCCGCCGCTGAAGCTTTCTTT | CASSLAAAEAFF
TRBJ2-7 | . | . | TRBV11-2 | TGTGCCAGCAGCTTGCCCTCGGACCTCACCAACTACGAGCAGTACTTC | CASSLPSDLTNYEQYF
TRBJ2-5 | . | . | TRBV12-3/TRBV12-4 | TGTGCCAGCAGTCTGGGGACTCTTCAGACCCAGTACTTC | CASSLGTLQTQYF
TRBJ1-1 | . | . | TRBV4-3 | TGCGCCAGCAGCCAAGAAATCGTAAGGACGGACATGAACACTGAAGCTTTCTTT | CASSQEIVRTDMNTEAFF
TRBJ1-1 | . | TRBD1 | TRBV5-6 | TGTGCCAGCAGTCAGCTGGACAGGGGGCCAACTGAAGCTTTCTTT | CASSQLDRGPTEAFF
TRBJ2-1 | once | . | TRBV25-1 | TGTGCCAGCGGAGAGAAAGATTCATACAATGAGCAGTTCTTC | CASGEKDSYNEQFF
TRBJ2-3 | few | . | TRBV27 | TGTGCCAGCAGCACCAGTGGATATAGCACAGATACGCAGTATTTT | CASSTSGYSTDTQYF
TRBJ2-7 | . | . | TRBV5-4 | TGTGCCAGCAGCTTGGAGGGCAGTCTCTACTACGAGCAGTACTTC | CASSLEGSLYYEQYF
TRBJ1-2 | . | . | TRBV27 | TGTGCCAGCAGTTCCTCCCTGGAGAGAAGGGATGGCTACACCTTC | CASSSSLERRDGYTF
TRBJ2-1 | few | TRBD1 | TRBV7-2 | TGTGCCAGCAGCCCCCGGGACAGGGGTCGAAATGAGCAGTTCTTC | CASSPRDRGRNEQFF
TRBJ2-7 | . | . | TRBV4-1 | TGCGCCAGCAGCCAAGATTGGGACACCACCTACGAGCAGTACTTC | CASSQDWDTTYEQYF
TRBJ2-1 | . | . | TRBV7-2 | TGTGCCAGCAGCTCTAGCTTCCCCTCCTACAATGAGCAGTTCTTC | CASSSSFPSYNEQFF
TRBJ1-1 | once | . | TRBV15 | TGTGCCACCAGCAAGGACGGGTGGACTGAAGCTTTCTTT | CATSKDGWTEAFF
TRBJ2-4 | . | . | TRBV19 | TGTGCCAGTAGTTCCCCCGGAGTAGCCAAAAACATTCAGTACTTC | CASSSPGVAKNIQYF
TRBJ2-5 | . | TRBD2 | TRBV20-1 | TGCAGTGCAGTAGCGGGGGTCGAGACCCAGTACTTC | CSAVAGVETQYF
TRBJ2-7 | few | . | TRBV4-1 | TGCGCCAGCAGCCAAGAGCCCAGGGGGGGGTACGAGCAGTACTTC | CASSQEPRGGYEQYF
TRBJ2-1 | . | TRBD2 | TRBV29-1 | TGCAGCGTTGGCACTAGCGGGATTTTTTCGGACGAGCAGTTCTTC | CSVGTSGIFSDEQFF
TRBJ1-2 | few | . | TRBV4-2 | TGTGCCAGCAGCCAAGATCTAGAACCTGCCCAATTTAATGGCTACACCTTC | CASSQDLEPAQFNGYTF